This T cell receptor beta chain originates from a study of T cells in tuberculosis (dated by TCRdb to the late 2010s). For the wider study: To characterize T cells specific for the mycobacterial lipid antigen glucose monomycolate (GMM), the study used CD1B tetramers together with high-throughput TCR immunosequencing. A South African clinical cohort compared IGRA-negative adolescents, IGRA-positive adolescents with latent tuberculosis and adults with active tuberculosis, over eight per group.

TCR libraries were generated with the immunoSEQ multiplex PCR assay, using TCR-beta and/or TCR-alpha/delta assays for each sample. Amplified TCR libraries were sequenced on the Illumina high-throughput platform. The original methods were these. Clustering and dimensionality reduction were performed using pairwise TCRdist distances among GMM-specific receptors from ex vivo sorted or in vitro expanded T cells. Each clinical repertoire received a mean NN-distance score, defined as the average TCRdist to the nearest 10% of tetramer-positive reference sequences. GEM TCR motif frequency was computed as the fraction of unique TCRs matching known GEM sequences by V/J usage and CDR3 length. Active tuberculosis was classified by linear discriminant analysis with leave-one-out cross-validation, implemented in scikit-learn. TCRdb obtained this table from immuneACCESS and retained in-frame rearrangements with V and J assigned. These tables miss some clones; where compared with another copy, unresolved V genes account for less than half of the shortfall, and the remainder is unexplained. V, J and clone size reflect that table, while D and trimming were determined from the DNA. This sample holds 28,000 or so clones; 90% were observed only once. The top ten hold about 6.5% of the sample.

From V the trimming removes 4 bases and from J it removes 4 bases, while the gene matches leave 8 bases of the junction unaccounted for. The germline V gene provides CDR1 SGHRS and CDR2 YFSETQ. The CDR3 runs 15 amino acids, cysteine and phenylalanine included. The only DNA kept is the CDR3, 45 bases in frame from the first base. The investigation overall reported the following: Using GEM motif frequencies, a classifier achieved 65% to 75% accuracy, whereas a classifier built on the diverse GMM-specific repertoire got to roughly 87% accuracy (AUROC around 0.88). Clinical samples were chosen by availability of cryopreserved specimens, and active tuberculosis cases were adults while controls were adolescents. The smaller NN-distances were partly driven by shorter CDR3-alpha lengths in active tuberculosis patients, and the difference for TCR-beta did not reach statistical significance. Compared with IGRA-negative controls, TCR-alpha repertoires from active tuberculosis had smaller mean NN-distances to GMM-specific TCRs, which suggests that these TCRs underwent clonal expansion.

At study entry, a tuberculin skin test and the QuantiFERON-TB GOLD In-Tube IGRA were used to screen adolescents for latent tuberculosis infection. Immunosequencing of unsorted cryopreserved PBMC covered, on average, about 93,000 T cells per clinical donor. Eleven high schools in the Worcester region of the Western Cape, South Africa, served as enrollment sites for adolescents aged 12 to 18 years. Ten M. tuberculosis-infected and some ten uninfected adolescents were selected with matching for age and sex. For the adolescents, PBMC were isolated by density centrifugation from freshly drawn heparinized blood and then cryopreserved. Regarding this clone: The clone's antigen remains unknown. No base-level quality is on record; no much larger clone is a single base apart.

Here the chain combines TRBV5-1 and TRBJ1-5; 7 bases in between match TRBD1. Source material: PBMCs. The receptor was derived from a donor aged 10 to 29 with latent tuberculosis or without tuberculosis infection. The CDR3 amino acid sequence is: CASSLTGDPNQPQHF. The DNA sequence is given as TGCGCCAGCAGCCTCACAGGGGATCCTAATCAGCCCCAGCATTTT.